The following is a T cell receptor beta chain sequence with its context. The antigen is undetermined. The data originate from a study of T cell responses to AZD1222 COVID-19 vaccine. Study-wide findings and caveats: Unmutated regions of variants are reportedly targeted by nearly half of spike-specific TCRs. Clonal diversity may have been underestimated, and the donors were mostly white British, with more females than males. Spike-specific TCR breadth and depth both grew after two AZD1222 doses.

Sequencing used immunoSEQ multiplex PCR; TCRdb keeps in-frame clones, though not all of them. This table has 140,000 or so clones, 75% to 95% appearing once. Trimming stripped 4 bases from V and 8 bases from J, with 12 bases between. Germline CDR1 and CDR2: SQVTM and ANQGSEA. The CDR3 spans 12 residues. The sequence derives from an adult who received the MenACWY meningococcal vaccine as a control. The chain has TRBV29-1 and TRBJ2-1; no reliable D call. Sequencing was performed on peripheral blood, taken 28 days after the second dose of the MenACWY control vaccine. The chain's CDR3 is CSVVSQVHEQFF. CDR3 nucleotides: TGCAGCGTTGTTTCCCAAGTCCATGAGCAGTTCTTC.